In this sample, the clone carrying this T cell receptor beta chain turned up many times. This record belongs to a study of blood T cell repertoires in COVID-19. Study-wide context: Specimens from acute and convalescent COVID-19 originated in the United States, Italy and Spain.

Per the authors' pipeline: Reference gene primer amplification gave estimated nucleated cell counts. The method was immunoSEQ multiplex PCR; TCRdb's version includes in-frame clones alone and lacks a portion of them. V and J calls and clone size are copied from that table; D and trimming were computed from the DNA. The profile shows fewer than 250,000 clones, around 76% of them singletons. Participant ages covered roughly 18 to 89 years across 24 US areas. This sequence originates from a woman in her fifties or sixties with acute COVID-19. Sequencing was performed on PBMCs or T cells enriched from blood (not recorded which).

As DNA, the CDR3 is TGTGCCAGCAGCTCCCCGACAGGGGGCATCTCTGGGGCCAACGTCCTGACTTTC. Its protein product is CASSSPTGGISGANVLTF. The chain employs TRBV5-4 and TRBJ2-6; 10 bases agree with TRBD1. This CDR3 region has 18 residues. The V segment lost 3 bases and the J segment 0 bases; nucleotides outside the gene matches: 6. Germline CDR1 is SGHNT and CDR2 is YYREEE (reference sequence).